This passage covers 8 T cell receptor beta chains from one sample sequenced in a study of T cell changes during pregnancy in multiple sclerosis. TCRdb keeps only in-frame clones here, not all; method: immunoSEQ multiplex PCR. The sample contains some 94,000 clones, approximately 90% of which appear only once. The material was peripheral blood, obtained in the first trimester of pregnancy. Receptors were obtained from a female donor in good health, enrolled as a control in a pregnancy study.

The chain carries TRBV4-3 and TRBJ2-7, with unresolved D. CDR1 is LGHNA and CDR2 is YSLEER in the germline V gene. Trimming left V 1 base short and J 3 bases short, with 16 bases between. CDR3 length equals 16 residues. The CDR3 DNA reads TGCGCCAGCAGCCAAGGGGTCCAGACCGAGGACTACGAGCAGTACTTC. Translating gives CASSQGVQTEDYEQYF.

The J gene is TRBJ2-1, the V gene TRBV29-1; tentatively, D is TRBD2 (6 bases). The CDR3 is made up of 10 amino acids. CDR1 is SQVTM and CDR2 is ANQGSEA in the germline V gene. The V and J ends lost 7 bases and 6 bases respectively, with 7 bases between them. CDR3 DNA sequence: TGCAGCGCCGGGGGCAATGAGCAGTTCTTC. Translating it yields CSAGGNEQFF.

This chain links TRBV27 with TRBJ1-2, with D hard to call. This CDR3 is built from 13 residues. The germline V gene encodes CDR1 MNHEY and CDR2 SMNVEV (reference sequence). With 4 bases removed from V and 0 bases from J, the gap between germline ends came to 6 bases. CDR3 bases: TGTGCCAGCAGTTCTACAGCTAACTATGGCTACACCTTC. The encoded protein is CASSSTANYGYTF.

The chain links TRBV6-1 to TRBJ1-2; 9 bases agree with TRBD1. J was trimmed by 4 bases and V by 6 bases; bases with no gene match: 9. The CDR3 runs to 15 residues. CDR1 is MNHNS and CDR2 is SASEGT in the germline V gene. CDR3 region: CASSQTGQGGYGYTF. CDR3 DNA: TGTGCCAGCAGCCAAACGGGACAGGGTGGCTATGGCTACACCTTC.

The V gene is TRBV5-4, the J gene TRBJ2-1, with 7 positions matching TRBD1. CDR1 is SGHNT, CDR2 YYREEE, per germline (reference sequence). Trimming removed 7 bases from V and 4 bases from J; junction bases left unmatched: 17. The CDR3 spans 17 residues. The CDR3 sequence is CASPSEGAQTTYNEQFF. The CDR3 DNA reads TGTGCCAGCCCCTCCGAGGGGGCACAGACTACTTACAATGAGCAGTTCTTC.

The chain is built from TRBV27 and TRBJ1-5; D is ambiguous. V was trimmed by 3 bases and J by 5 bases, leaving 11 bases between them. This CDR3 is 14 amino acids long. The V gene's germline CDR1 is MNHEY and CDR2 SMNVEV (reference sequence). Here the CDR3 reads CASSFGYGDQPQHF. The CDR3 bases are TGTGCCAGCAGTTTCGGGTACGGGGATCAGCCCCAGCATTTT.

The V gene is TRBV5-1, the J gene TRBJ1-2, with 9 bases lining up with TRBD1. V trimming: 0 bases; J trimming: 8 bases; junction bases outside the gene matches: 8. Looked up from germline, CDR1 is SGHRS and CDR2 is YFSETQ. The CDR3 contains 15 residues. The CDR3 region has the DNA TGCGCCAGCAGCTTGGGCATTACAGGGGGCGGCGGCTACACCTTC. As protein: CASSLGITGGGGYTF.

The chain is built from TRBV6-1 and TRBJ2-7; 7 bases match TRBD2. The germline V gene encodes CDR1 MNHNS and CDR2 SASEGT. Trimming removed 3 bases from V and 7 bases from J; junction bases left unmatched: 12. The CDR3 runs 15 residues. The CDR3 is CASSDPRLASEEQYF. The CDR3 bases are TGTGCCAGCAGTGACCCCAGACTAGCCTCTGAGGAGCAGTACTTC.